The clone carrying this T cell receptor beta chain was seen a few times. The sample is drawn from a study of blood T cells in healthy people across ages. The overall study: Per two T cells, template switching captured roughly one barcoded beta molecule.

Trimming removed 5 bases at V and 1 base at J, with 11 bases between. CDR3 length: 14 amino acids. Germline CDR1 reads LNHDA; CDR2 reads SQIVND (reference sequence). A second PCR of roughly 7 to 11 cycles used a sample-barcoded 5' primer and a J-beta primer mix. All samples gave at least 2.5 million CDR3-containing paired-end reads. TCRdb redid the calling of the 5' RACE reads with MiXCR, one entry per CDR3 protein. Of fewer than 1,000,000 distinct CDR3 sequences listed, less than 60% are singletons. The chain combines TRBV19 with TRBJ1-1; D ambiguous. Specimen: blood. This receptor was obtained from a man aged 80 or over in good health. The CDR3 loop reads CASSSTLRNTEAFF. The CDR3 DNA reads TGTGCCAGTAGTTCCACCCTACGGAACACTGAAGCTTTCTTT.